This T cell receptor beta chain stems from a study of shared clonotypes between healthy human individuals. Using immunoSEQ multiplex PCR, the repertoire was profiled, and TCRdb retains in-frame clones only, with some absent. The sample yields about a million clones, approximately 72% seen once. Only one count was recorded for this clone. V was shortened by 1 base and J by 8 bases, with 25 bases between the two germline ends. CDR3 length: 18 amino acids. The germline CDR1 and CDR2 sequences are LGHNA and YNFKEQ. The TCR originated in a man between 18 and 35 years old in good health. This chain connects TRBV4-2 to TRBJ2-3; D is unclear. Sequenced sample: memory CD4+ T cells sorted from blood. Documented subset: CD45RA-negative fraction. The CDR3 is CASSQAVGKDAAVGTQYF. The CDR3 coding sequence is TGTGCCAGCAGCCAAGCCGTGGGAAAGGACGCCGCCGTCGGTACGCAGTATTTT.